The sequence of this T cell receptor (beta chain) was determined in a study of PD-L1 blockade in urothelial cancer (dated by TCRdb to the late 2010s). Some background on the complete study: Every patient began therapy in 2014 and was given atezolizumab 1,200 mg intravenously every 3 weeks. Pretreatment blood TCR-seq was available for fewer than 30 patients, at least one posttreatment blood collection was obtained for about 24 patients, and tumor TCR-seq was available for about 24 patients. Progression-free survival longer than 6 months counted as durable clinical benefit, and TCR features were additionally tested against both progression-free and overall survival. Blood samples were analyzed at 3 weeks after treatment start (second dose) and at 6 weeks after treatment start. About 85% of the roughly 30 patients were males with bladder-origin urothelial cancer, and about 65% of the roughly 30 reported a prior smoking history. A median of about 140,000 T cells and approximately 83,000 unique TCRs was obtained from blood samples, and a median clonality of roughly 0.082 was observed. In the same patients, pretreatment tumors underwent whole exome sequencing and RNA sequencing in addition to TCR sequencing. TCR sequencing covered pretreatment tumor samples and matched, serially collected peripheral blood taken before and after atezolizumab treatment. Patients had an ECOG performance status of 0 or 1 and had received between 0 and 3 prior chemotherapy regimens. Somatic, immune and clinical correlates of response to PD-L1 blockade with atezolizumab in urothelial cancer were the focus of an exploratory multi-omic analysis. Nine patients reached durable clinical benefit, while some 19 patients did not.

Reading the label with the study, this specimen's time point is: peripheral blood 6 weeks after treatment start. A total of roughly 30 patients with locally advanced or metastatic urothelial carcinoma, treated at Memorial Sloan Kettering on a trial protocol, made up the cohort. Peripheral blood mononuclear cells were collected pretreatment and during treatment, at between 1 and 8 total time points per patient. The Qiagen DNeasy Blood extraction kit was used to purify genomic DNA from total PBMCs and tumor samples. PBMCs were collected pretreatment and during treatment, and were isolated and stored as previously described. Synthetic TCR analog templates were spiked into each PCR so that absolute template abundance could be estimated from read counts. TCRbeta CDR3 regions were amplified from genomic DNA with bias-controlled V and J gene primers using the immunoSEQ assay. Sequencing of rearranged TCRbeta segments was performed at approximately 20X coverage. The original pipeline was this. Sequencing errors were corrected by clustering and CDR3s were annotated against IMGT to assign V, D and J genes. Only productive TCRbeta rearrangements were used in downstream analyses, excluding out-of-frame or stop-codon sequences. Clonality was calculated as one minus the Shannon entropy normalized by the log of the number of unique productive sequences. Clones differing between time points or between blood and tumor were identified using Fisher's exact test with Benjamini-Hochberg correction, with an adjusted p below 0.01 applied as the threshold. The source is immuneACCESS, and TCRdb retained only in-frame sequences with V and J called. Part of the clones is not carried over; for the studies checked, unresolved V genes explain less than half of this, and the remainder is unexplained. V and J calls and clone size are those listed in that table; D and trimming were worked out from the DNA. The sample contains 38,000 or so clones, approximately 85% of them found a single time. The ten largest clones add up to 2.6% of the sample.

Notes on this clone: There is no known antigen for this receptor. The record has no base qualities; no much larger clone is one base away.

Taken from the germline V gene, the CDR1 and CDR2 loops are MNHEY and SVGAGI. Between the V and J ends, shortened by 8 bases and 4 bases respectively, the junction contains 9 bases. Taken from cysteine to phenylalanine, the CDR3 has 13 residues. Only the CDR3 region is kept as DNA, spanning 39 bases read in frame from base 1. General findings and caveats noted by the study authors: Small sample size (n of about 30) and many exploratory analyses mean the results are intended to be hypothesis-generating. A pretreatment peripheral blood TCR clonality below the median was linked to improved progression-free and overall survival. At 3 weeks after the start of treatment, tumor-associated TCR clones in peripheral blood had expanded more in patients with durable benefit (n ≈ 22, p = 0.022).

Material: PBMCs, obtained around atezolizumab (anti-PD-L1) treatment. This sequence uses TRBV6-5 and TRBJ2-6; no D gene can be assigned with confidence. This TCR derives from a man aged 70-80 years with urothelial cancer. At the DNA level, the sequence is TGTGCCAGCCTAAACTCCGGGGCCAACGTCCTGACTTTC. This yields the protein CASLNSGANVLTF.